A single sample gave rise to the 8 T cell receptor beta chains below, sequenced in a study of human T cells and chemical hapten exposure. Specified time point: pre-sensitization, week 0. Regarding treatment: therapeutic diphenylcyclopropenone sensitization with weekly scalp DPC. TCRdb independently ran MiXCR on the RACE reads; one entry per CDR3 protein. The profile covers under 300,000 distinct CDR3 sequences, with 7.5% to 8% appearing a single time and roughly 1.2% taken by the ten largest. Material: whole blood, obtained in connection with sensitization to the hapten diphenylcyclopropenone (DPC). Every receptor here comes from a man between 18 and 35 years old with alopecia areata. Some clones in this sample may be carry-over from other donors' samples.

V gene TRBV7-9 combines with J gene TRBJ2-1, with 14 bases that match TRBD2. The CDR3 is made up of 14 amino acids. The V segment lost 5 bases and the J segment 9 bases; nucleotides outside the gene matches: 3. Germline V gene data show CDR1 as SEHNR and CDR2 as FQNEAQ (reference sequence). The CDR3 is CASSPGLAGAEQFF. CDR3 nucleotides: TGTGCCAGCAGCCCGGGACTAGCGGGGGCTGAGCAGTTCTTC.

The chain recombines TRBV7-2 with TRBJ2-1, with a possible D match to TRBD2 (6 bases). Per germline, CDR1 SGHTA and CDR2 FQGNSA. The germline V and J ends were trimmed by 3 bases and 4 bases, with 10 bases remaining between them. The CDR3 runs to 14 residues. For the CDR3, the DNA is TGTGCCAGCAGCTTCAGCCTAGCGTACAATGAGCAGTTCTTC. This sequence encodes CASSFSLAYNEQFF.

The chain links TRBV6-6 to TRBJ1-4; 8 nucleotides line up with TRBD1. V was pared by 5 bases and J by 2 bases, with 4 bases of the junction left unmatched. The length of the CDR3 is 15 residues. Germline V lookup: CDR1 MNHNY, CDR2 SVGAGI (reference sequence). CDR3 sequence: CASSPRGRTNEKLFF. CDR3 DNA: TGTGCCAGCAGTCCCAGGGGGCGGACTAATGAAAAACTGTTTTTT.

Here the CDR3 reads CATGRNEQFF. The CDR3 region has the DNA TGTGCCACTGGGCGGAATGAGCAGTTCTTC. The chain joins TRBV28 to TRBJ2-1; no definite D call. Trimming took off 10 bases at V and 7 bases at J, with 8 bases between the two ends. The CDR3 is 10 amino acids. From germline, CDR1 is MDHEN and CDR2 SYDVKM.

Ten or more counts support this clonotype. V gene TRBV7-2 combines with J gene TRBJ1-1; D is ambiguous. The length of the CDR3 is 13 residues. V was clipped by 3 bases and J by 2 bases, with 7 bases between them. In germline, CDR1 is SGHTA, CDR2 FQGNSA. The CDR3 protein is CASSFGLNTEAFF. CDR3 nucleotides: TGTGCCAGCAGCTTTGGGTTAAACACTGAAGCTTTCTTT.

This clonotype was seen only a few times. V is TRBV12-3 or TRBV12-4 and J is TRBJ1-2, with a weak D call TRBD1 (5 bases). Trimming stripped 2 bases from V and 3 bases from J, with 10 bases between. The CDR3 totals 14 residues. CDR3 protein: CASSLSGTYYGYTF. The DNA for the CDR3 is TGTGCCAGCAGTTTATCAGGGACTTACTATGGCTACACCTTC.

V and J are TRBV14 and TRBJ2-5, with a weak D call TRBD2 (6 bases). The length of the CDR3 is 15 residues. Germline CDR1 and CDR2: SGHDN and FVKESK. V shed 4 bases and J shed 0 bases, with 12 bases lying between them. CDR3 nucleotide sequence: TGTGCCAGCAGCCTTTGGGGACTGTACCAAGAGACCCAGTACTTC. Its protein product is CASSLWGLYQETQYF.

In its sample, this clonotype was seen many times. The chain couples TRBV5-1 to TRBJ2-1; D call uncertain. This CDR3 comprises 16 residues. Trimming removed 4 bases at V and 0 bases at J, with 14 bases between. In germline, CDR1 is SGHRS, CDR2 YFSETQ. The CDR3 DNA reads TGCGCCAGCAGCCAAGACTCCTCCCGCTCCTACAATGAGCAGTTCTTC. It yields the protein CASSQDSSRSYNEQFF.